This T cell receptor beta chain appears in the sequencing data of a study of T cells after yellow fever vaccination. The overall study: Low-cell-number fractions were prepared with SMART-Seq v4 Ultra Low Input. Study-wide points: Primary-vaccination clones mostly resurfaced post-booster (about 95% CD4, 75% to 90% CD8). One caveat is that FACS-sorted repertoires could contain abundant clonotypes contaminating from the bulk population.

About this clonotype itself: The antigen is undetermined.

CDR3 size: 16 residues. Trimming left V 7 bases short and J 0 bases short, with 18 bases between. The germline V gene has CDR1 MNHNS and CDR2 SASEGT. TCRdb redid the calling of the 5' RACE reads with MiXCR, one entry per CDR3 protein. The table shows 500,000 to 700,000 distinct CDR3 sequences, with about a fifth occurring only once. The source is a man aged 25-45 years who received the YFV17D yellow fever vaccine. The sample was PBMCs, taken 15 days after the yellow fever booster vaccination. The chain couples TRBV6-1 to TRBJ1-2; D unresolved. As DNA, the CDR3 is TGTGCCAGCACCGAAAGCGGCAGTTTAGCTAACTATGGCTACACCTTC. Translating it yields CASTESGSLANYGYTF.